The clone carrying this T cell receptor (beta chain) was observed at least ten times. Antigen: not known. TCRdb reprocessed the RT-PCR reads with MiXCR, giving one entry per CDR3 protein. The profile shows around 160,000 distinct CDR3 sequences, approximately 10% of them singletons. These data are taken from a study of response to subunit inactivated influenza vaccine. Germline-derived CDR1 and CDR2 are SEHNR and FQNEAQ (reference sequence). CDR3 size: 14 residues. V was shortened by 1 base and J by 5 bases, with 9 bases between the two germline ends. Study findings and constraints: A suggestion made by the authors is that each seasonal influenza vaccination recruits few new T cells.

The chain carries TRBV7-9 and TRBJ1-5, with unresolved D. This receptor was obtained from a man in his fifties or sixties who received an inactivated influenza vaccine. Sequencing was performed on non-naive T cells sorted from PBMCs, taken roughly 6 weeks after vaccination. The DNA for the CDR3 is TGTGCCAGCAGCTTAGGTGGGGAGCATCAGCCCCAGCATTTT. Translated: CASSLGGEHQPQHF.